These 15 T cell receptor beta chains were sequenced from one sample in a study of T cell responses to AZD1222 COVID-19 vaccine. Measured with immunoSEQ multiplex PCR; TCRdb has only the in-frame clones, and not every one. The sample lists about 120,000 clones; approximately 90% were seen once. The material was peripheral blood, obtained on day 0 of AZD1222 vaccination. All receptors come from an adult in good health.

J is TRBJ2-1 and V is TRBV4-3; D may be TRBD2 (5 bases). Germline V gene lookup returns CDR1 LGHNA and CDR2 YSLEER. Trimming took off 3 bases at V and 4 bases at J, with 16 bases between the two ends. CDR3 length: 16 residues. The chain's CDR3 is CASSQDWTEFYNEQFF. The DNA of the CDR3 is TGCGCCAGCAGCCAGGACTGGACTGAATTTTACAATGAGCAGTTCTTC.

The CDR3 nucleotides read TGTGCCAGCAGCTTTGGACTAGGTCTTTCGGGCCGGGAGCTGTTTTTT. It is translated as CASSFGLGLSGRELFF. The gene calls are TRBV7-6 and TRBJ2-2, with TRBD2 matching over 7 bases. The CDR3 extends over 16 amino acids. Germline values: CDR1 SGHVS, CDR2 FNYEAQ. With 3 bases clipped from V and 9 bases from J, the junction kept 13 bases outside the gene matches.

This CDR3 is CASSRRGTKNIQYF. CDR3 sequence (DNA): TGTGCCAGCAGCCGTCGGGGTACCAAAAACATTCAGTACTTC. The chain has TRBV3-1 (or the pseudogene TRBV3-2) and TRBJ2-4, with D possibly matching TRBD2 (5 bases). The CDR3 totals 14 residues. Trimming pared 4 bases from V and 2 bases from J, leaving 9 bases between. Germline-derived CDR1 and CDR2 are LGHDT and YNNKEL (reference sequence).

The chain links TRBV18 to TRBJ2-1, with 10 bases matching TRBD1. The trim removed 4 bases at V and 8 bases at J, leaving 8 bases unmatched. Germline V gene lookup returns CDR1 KGHSH and CDR2 LQKENI. The CDR3 has 15 residues. DNA of the CDR3: TGTGCCAGCTCACGACAGGGGGCCTCCATGGATGAGCAGTTCTTC. Protein: CASSRQGASMDEQFF. The full variable domain, its missing parts supplied by reference TRBV18 and TRBJ2-1, is NAGVMQNPRHLVRRRGQEARLRCSPMKGHSHVYWYRQLPEEGLKFMVYLQKENIIDESGMPKERFSAEFPKEGPSILRIQQVVRGDSAAYFCASSRQGASMDEQFFGPGTRLTVL.

V gene TRBV19 combines with J gene TRBJ1-1; D is undetermined. The germline gives CDR1 LNHDA, CDR2 SQIVND (reference sequence). The CDR3 covers 12 residues. V dropped 2 bases and J dropped 5 bases, with 6 bases sitting between them. CDR3 amino acids: CASSIRLTEAFF. Here the CDR3 DNA reads TGTGCCAGTAGTATAAGGCTAACTGAAGCTTTCTTT.

The chain is built from TRBV18 and TRBJ2-7, with 9 positions matching TRBD2. The CDR3 extends over 13 amino acids. CDR1 and CDR2 from the germline V gene are KGHSH and LQKENI. Losses at the gene ends were 6 bases for V and 4 bases for J; bases not matched to a gene: 4. CDR3 residues: CASSPLAGYEQYF. CDR3 coding DNA: TGTGCCAGCTCTCCCCTAGCGGGGTACGAGCAGTACTTC.

The rearrangement uses TRBV9 and TRBJ2-1; no firm D call. V was cut by 0 bases and J by 4 bases, with 8 bases left in between. The CDR3 is made up of 14 amino acids. CDR1 SGDLS and CDR2 YYNGEE come from the germline V gene. CDR3 nucleotide sequence: TGTGCCAGCAGCGTAGTCCTGGGGTACAATGAGCAGTTCTTC. As protein: CASSVVLGYNEQFF.

This clone has more than one count but fewer than ten. V is TRBV5-1 and J is TRBJ1-2, with 8 bases lining up with TRBD1. V shed 1 base, J shed 4 bases, and the junction held 12 bases outside the gene matches. Germline V gene lookup returns CDR1 SGHRS and CDR2 YFSETQ. The CDR3 is made up of 17 amino acids. DNA for the CDR3: TGCGCCAGCAGCTTGCCGATCCAGGGACAGGCCCGCTATGGCTACACCTTC. It is translated as CASSLPIQGQARYGYTF.

This chain connects TRBV2 to TRBJ1-4, with D possibly being TRBD1 (5 bases). V was trimmed by 5 bases and J by 0 bases, leaving 19 bases between them. CDR3 length: 18 residues. Per the germline V gene, CDR1 is SNHLY and CDR2 is FYNNEI. CDR3 sequence reads: CASSRRAGRRATNEKLFF. CDR3 nucleotide sequence: TGTGCCAGCAGTCGGAGGGCGGGACGGCGGGCAACTAATGAAAAACTGTTTTTT.

J is TRBJ2-1 and V is TRBV12-3 or TRBV12-4; tentatively, D is TRBD2 (5 bases). The germline V and J ends were trimmed by 4 bases and 10 bases, with 14 bases remaining between them. The length of the CDR3 is 13 residues. As DNA, the CDR3 is TGTGCCAGCAGTTCGGACTTCGTGGGGGAGCAGTTCTTC. Its protein product is CASSSDFVGEQFF.

The chain joins TRBV18 to TRBJ1-2; maybe TRBD1 (6 bases). V was shortened by 1 base and J by 6 bases, with 18 bases between the two germline ends. Germline CDR1 and CDR2: KGHSH and LQKENI. This CDR3 is 16 amino acids long. The CDR3 is CASSPQLGGQENGYTF. The CDR3 nucleotides read TGTGCCAGCTCACCACAATTGGGGGGGCAGGAAAATGGCTACACCTTC.

This rearrangement joins TRBV20-1 to TRBJ2-7; either TRBD1 or TRBD2 may fit D (5 bases each). The CDR3 is 14 residues long. Trimming took off 3 bases at V and 2 bases at J, with 14 bases between the two ends. Germline V gene lookup returns CDR1 DFQATT and CDR2 SNEGSKA (reference sequence). The CDR3 nucleotides read TGCAGTGCTAGTCTCGGGACGGCTACCTACGAGCAGTACTTC. Translated, it gives CSASLGTATYEQYF.

The chain has TRBV29-1 and TRBJ1-2; 9 nucleotides line up with TRBD1. The germline gives CDR1 SQVTM, CDR2 ANQGSEA. This CDR3 contains 16 residues. The V segment lost 7 bases and the J segment 4 bases; nucleotides outside the gene matches: 16. For the CDR3, the DNA is TGCAGCGCTCCGACAGGGGGGGGTTATCGTGGCTATGGCTACACCTTC. Its translation is CSAPTGGGYRGYGYTF.

The sample holds a few counts of this clone. V is TRBV6-2 or TRBV6-3 and J is TRBJ2-7; D is unresolved. CDR1 MNHEY and CDR2 SVGEGT come from the germline V gene. The CDR3 is 12 amino acids. V was trimmed by 6 bases and J by 3 bases, leaving 9 bases between them. This chain's CDR3 is CASSRRDYEQYF. CDR3 in DNA: TGTGCCAGCAGCCGGAGAGACTACGAGCAGTACTTC.

CDR3 nucleotide sequence: TGTGCCAGCAGTGACCGGGACAGGGGTACTGAAGCTTTCTTT. It translates to CASSDRDRGTEAFF. The chain combines TRBV2 with TRBJ1-1; TRBD1 aligns across 10 bases. J was trimmed by 5 bases and V by 3 bases; bases with no gene match: 3. This CDR3 region has 14 residues. The germline CDR1 and CDR2 sequences are SNHLY and FYNNEI.